The 29 T cell receptor beta chains below come from one sample, sequenced in a study of T cells after yellow fever vaccination. Each CDR3 protein is one row after TCRdb ran MiXCR on the 5' RACE reads. This sample carries around 530,000 distinct CDR3 sequences, 17% of them seen once, and the ten largest clones take roughly 17%. The sequencing here drew on PBMCs, taken 5 days after the first yellow fever vaccination. Receptors originate from a man aged 18 to 29 who received the YFV17D yellow fever vaccine.

The V gene is TRBV9, the J gene TRBJ1-3; D might be TRBD1 (6 bases). Germline CDR1 SGDLS, CDR2 YYNGEE. The CDR3 covers 16 residues. The germline V and J ends were trimmed by 4 bases and 0 bases, with 14 bases remaining between them. This CDR3 reads CASSSGGTLSGNTIYF. The DNA for the CDR3 is TGTGCCAGCAGCAGTGGGGGGACACTCTCTGGAAACACCATATATTTT.

This chain links TRBV18 with TRBJ1-4, with D possibly being TRBD1 (5 bases). Germline CDR1 KGHSH, CDR2 LQKENI. This CDR3 has 16 residues. V was shortened by 6 bases and J by 7 bases, with 21 bases between the two germline ends. The CDR3 loop is CASSPMGRVGGEKLFF. The CDR3 DNA is TGTGCCAGCTCCCCAATGGGGCGAGTTGGTGGTGAAAAACTGTTTTTT.

The rearrangement links TRBV7-2 to TRBJ2-7; D is possibly TRBD1 (5 bases). Trimming took off 6 bases at V and 2 bases at J, with 17 bases between the two ends. The CDR3 length is 15 residues. The germline V gene has CDR1 SGHTA and CDR2 FQGNSA. Written as DNA, the CDR3 is TGTGCCAGCAGTTGGGGCCGGACGAACCCCTACGAGCAGTACGTC. This encodes CASSWGRTNPYEQYV.

The gene calls are TRBV5-1 and TRBJ1-6, with D possibly matching TRBD1 (6 bases). Germline loops: CDR1 SGHRS, CDR2 YFSETQ. Trimming removed 4 bases from V and 7 bases from J, with 15 bases in between. The CDR3 is 15 residues long. For the CDR3, the DNA is TGCGCCAGCAGCCCAGGACAGAGCGCAAATTCACCCCTCCACTTT. It encodes CASSPGQSANSPLHF. Based on the CDR3 plus reference TRBV5-1 and TRBJ1-6, the full variable domain is KAGVTQTPRYLIKTRGQQVTLSCSPISGHRSVSWYQQTPGQGLQFLFEYFSETQRNKGNFPGRFSGRQFSNSRSEMNVSTLELGDSALYLCASSPGQSANSPLHFGNGTRLTVT.

This chain uses TRBV18 with TRBJ2-2, with 9 bases matching TRBD1. The germline V gene encodes CDR1 KGHSH and CDR2 LQKENI. Trimming removed 0 bases from V and 5 bases from J; junction bases left unmatched: 1. The CDR3 is made up of 15 amino acids. The CDR3, as DNA: TGTGCCAGCTCACCACCGGGGACAGGGACCGGGGAGCTGTTTTTT. It codes for CASSPPGTGTGELFF.

In this sample, this clonotype turned up a few times. The chain uses TRBV5-1 and TRBJ1-2, with D perhaps TRBD1 (5 bases). Deletions cut 4 bases from V and 3 bases from J, with 13 bases between. The germline gives CDR1 SGHRS, CDR2 YFSETQ. The CDR3 runs 14 residues. The CDR3: CASSGGQPYYGYTF. In DNA, the CDR3 is TGCGCCAGCAGCGGAGGACAACCATACTATGGCTACACCTTC.

This clonotype came up many times. The rearrangement links TRBV20-1 to TRBJ2-1, with TRBD2 identical over 8 bases. The CDR3 covers 15 residues. Germline loops: CDR1 DFQATT, CDR2 SNEGSKA (reference sequence). The J segment lost 9 bases and the V segment lost 5 bases, leaving 15 bases of the junction unmatched. This CDR3 is CSAATGTSNLGEQFF. The DNA for the CDR3 is TGCAGTGCTGCGACCGGGACTAGTAATCTCGGTGAGCAGTTCTTC.

The table lists this clonotype with a few counts. The V gene is TRBV15, the J gene TRBJ1-2; 7 bases are shared with TRBD1. The CDR3 has 18 amino acids. The J segment lost 6 bases and the V segment lost 0 bases, leaving 16 bases of the junction unmatched. The germline V gene encodes CDR1 LNHNV and CDR2 YYDKDF (reference sequence). The CDR3 coding sequence is TGTGCCACCAGCAGAGATCTTGGAACTCGACAGGGTGGTCATGGCTACACCTTC. It translates to CATSRDLGTRQGGHGYTF.

The chain combines TRBV7-9 with TRBJ1-1; perhaps TRBD1 as D (6 bases). The CDR3 contains 13 residues. Germline-derived CDR1 and CDR2 are SEHNR and FQNEAQ (reference sequence). With 2 bases removed from V and 3 bases from J, the gap between germline ends came to 7 bases. The CDR3 region is CASSLPGDTEAFF. CDR3 in DNA: TGTGCCAGCAGCTTACCAGGGGACACTGAAGCTTTCTTT. The full variable domain, rest sourced from reference TRBV7-9 and TRBJ1-1, is DTGVSQNPRHKITKRGQNVTFRCDPISEHNRLYWYRQTLGQGPEFLTYFQNEAQLEKSRLLSDRFSAERPKGSFSTLEIQRTEQGDSAMYLCASSLPGDTEAFFGQGTRLTVV.

This chain links TRBV4-3 with TRBJ2-3; D is possibly TRBD1 or TRBD2 (5 bases each). V dropped 4 bases and J dropped 8 bases, with 19 bases sitting between them. There are 15 residues in the CDR3. Germline-derived CDR1 and CDR2 are LGHNA and YSLEER. The CDR3 spells CASSRRSTRGSTQYF. The CDR3 bases are TGCGCCAGCAGCCGAAGGTCCACTAGGGGTTCTACGCAGTATTTT.

The chain carries TRBV6-7 and TRBJ1-1; TRBD1 is a possible D gene (6 bases). TRBV6-7 is an open reading frame, and its role is uncertain. The V and J ends lost 2 bases and 6 bases respectively, with 19 bases between them. CDR3 length equals 16 residues. The chain's CDR3 is CASSYNRESRRSEAFF. The CDR3 DNA sequence: TGTGCCAGCAGTTACAACAGGGAGAGTCGGCGATCTGAAGCTTTCTTT.

This clonotype was seen more than once but under ten times. This rearrangement joins TRBV24-1 to TRBJ1-4; a possible D gene is TRBD1 (6 bases). CDR1 KGHDR and CDR2 SFDVKD come from the germline V gene. This CDR3 has 14 residues. Trimming took 4 bases from V and 7 from J, leaving 12 bases between them. The CDR3 bases are TGTGCCACCAGTGACGATACAGGGAGTGAAAAACTGTTTTTT. This codes for CATSDDTGSEKLFF.

V and J are TRBV7-3 and TRBJ2-7, with D maybe TRBD1 (6 bases). The V end lost 1 base, the J end lost 1 base, and 20 bases lay between the germline ends. The CDR3 has 18 residues. Per germline, CDR1 SGHTA and CDR2 FQGTGA. The CDR3, as DNA: TGTGCCAGCAGCTTAATCGTCAGAGACAGGTTTCCTTCCTACGAGCAGTACTTC. It translates to CASSLIVRDRFPSYEQYF.

The chain is built from TRBV6-2 or TRBV6-3 and TRBJ2-3; tentative D call: TRBD2 (6 bases). The CDR3 has 15 residues. The ends were cut back, 2 bases at V and 6 bases at J, with 15 bases in the middle. CDR1 and CDR2 (germline): MNHEY, SVGEGT. CDR3 amino acids: CASSYPPGAGDTQYF. CDR3 in DNA: TGTGCCAGCAGTTACCCCCCGGGTGCGGGGGATACGCAGTATTTT.

This clonotype was seen a few times. CDR3 in amino acids: CASSTNTQPQHF. DNA for the CDR3: TGTGCCAGCAGCACAAATACCCAGCCCCAGCATTTT. The chain is built from TRBV12-3 or TRBV12-4 and TRBJ1-5; the D is unclear. This CDR3 spans 12 amino acids. V was cut by 6 bases and J by 7 bases, with 10 bases left in between.

As DNA, the CDR3 is TGTGCCAGCAGTTCTCAGAGCGGAGATTACAATGAGCAGTTCTTC. This translates into CASSSQSGDYNEQFF. The chain is built from TRBV12-3 or TRBV12-4 and TRBJ2-1; D is perhaps TRBD2 (5 bases). This CDR3 comprises 15 residues. V lost 4 bases and J lost 4, with 14 bases in between.

The rearrangement links TRBV4-1 to TRBJ1-3, with a tentative D call TRBD1 (6 bases). V lost 5 bases and J 2 bases, leaving 10 bases between the germline ends. This CDR3 contains 14 residues. Germline V gene lookup returns CDR1 MGHRA and CDR2 YSYEKL. The CDR3 sequence is CASSTRTAGNTIYF. The CDR3 DNA is TGCGCCAGCAGCACCCGGACAGCTGGAAACACCATATATTTT.

The V and J genes are TRBV5-1 and TRBJ2-3; 8 bases are a match to TRBD2. V dropped 6 bases and J dropped 5; count of bases not matched to a gene: 8. The germline V gene encodes CDR1 SGHRS and CDR2 YFSETQ. The CDR3 loop spans 14 amino acids. The CDR3, as DNA: TGCGCCAGCAAGTCCCGGGGGGGCGTAGATACGCAGTATTTT. Translation gives CASKSRGGVDTQYF.

This chain links TRBV5-1 with TRBJ1-2; TRBD1 aligns across 7 bases. Germline V gene data show CDR1 as SGHRS and CDR2 as YFSETQ. The junction had 11 bases not matched to a gene; V was cut back by 5 bases and J by 4 bases. This CDR3 is built from 15 residues. The CDR3: CASREGIGQAYGYTF. The CDR3 DNA reads TGCGCCAGCAGGGAGGGGATCGGACAGGCCTATGGCTACACCTTC. The full variable domain, rest sourced from reference TRBV5-1 and TRBJ1-2, is KAGVTQTPRYLIKTRGQQVTLSCSPISGHRSVSWYQQTPGQGLQFLFEYFSETQRNKGNFPGRFSGRQFSNSRSEMNVSTLELGDSALYLCASREGIGQAYGYTFGSGTRLTVV.

This clonotype was seen only a few times. The V and J genes are TRBV5-1 and TRBJ2-1; D not certain. CDR1 and CDR2 (germline): SGHRS, YFSETQ. The CDR3 extends over 15 amino acids. The V end lost 4 bases, the J end lost 1 base, and 12 bases lay between the germline ends. For the CDR3, the DNA is TGCGCCAGCAGCATAGGGTTGGGATCCTACAATGAGCAGTTCTTC. As protein: CASSIGLGSYNEQFF.

The V and J genes are TRBV12-3 or TRBV12-4 and TRBJ1-2; 8 positions match TRBD1. Losses at the gene ends were 6 bases for V and 8 bases for J; bases not matched to a gene: 11. The length of the CDR3 is 14 residues. Written as DNA, the CDR3 is TGTGCCAGCAGAATCGGACAGGGCTTAGGGGGCTACACCTTC. Its translation is CASRIGQGLGGYTF.

The chain is built from TRBV24-1 and TRBJ2-1; TRBD2 matches at 10 bases. The V segment lost 4 bases and the J segment 3 bases; nucleotides outside the gene matches: 5. This CDR3 is 16 amino acids long. Germline V CDR1 and CDR2: KGHDR, SFDVKD. CDR3 DNA: TGTGCCACCAGTGACCCAGCTAGCGGGGGCTACAATGAGCAGTTCTTC. Translated: CATSDPASGGYNEQFF.

V is TRBV20-1 and J is TRBJ2-7; 11 positions match TRBD2. With V trimmed by 6 bases and J by 2 bases, 3 bases remained unmatched. The V gene's germline CDR1 is DFQATT and CDR2 SNEGSKA (reference sequence). The CDR3 length is 13 residues. CDR3 loop: CSAGTSGAYEQYF. The CDR3 region has the DNA TGCAGTGCCGGGACTAGCGGCGCCTACGAGCAGTACTTC.

In nucleotides, the CDR3 is TGTGCCTGGAGTCCTCGGGGGAGAAAGGGCTACACCTTC. It encodes CAWSPRGRKGYTF. The chain combines TRBV30 with TRBJ1-2; D might be TRBD1 (5 bases). Trimming cost V 2 bases and J 8 bases, with 15 bases left between them. The CDR3 spans 13 residues. Germline assignment: CDR1 GTSNPN and CDR2 SVGIG (reference sequence).

This clonotype was seen only a few times. The rearrangement joins TRBV27 to TRBJ2-5, with 10 bases identical to TRBD2. This CDR3 region has 17 residues. The J segment lost 0 bases and the V segment lost 7 bases, leaving 11 bases of the junction unmatched. The germline gives CDR1 MNHEY, CDR2 SMNVEV (reference sequence). The CDR3 coding sequence is TGTGCCAGCACCCCCCGGAGGACTAGCGGAAACCAAGAGACCCAGTACTTC. It specifies CASTPRRTSGNQETQYF.

This clonotype was counted many times. The rearrangement uses TRBV5-1 and TRBJ2-5, with D perhaps TRBD2 (6 bases). V lost 0 bases and J lost 2, with 14 bases in between. The germline V gene has CDR1 SGHRS and CDR2 YFSETQ. The CDR3 spans 16 residues. The CDR3, as DNA: TGCGCCAGCAGCTTGGGAGGTAGTAGCGGACAAGAGACCCAGTACTTC. It codes for CASSLGGSSGQETQYF.

This clonotype was detected a few times. This chain connects TRBV5-5 to TRBJ1-2; D remains unclear. The CDR3 has 13 amino acids. Per germline, CDR1 SGHKS and CDR2 YYEKEE (reference sequence). Deletions cut 2 bases from V and 7 bases from J, with 12 bases between. The DNA for the CDR3 is TGTGCCAGCAGCTTTTCCGGGTTGAGTGGCTACACCTTC. This translates into CASSFSGLSGYTF.

This clonotype was observed at least ten times. CDR3 sequence (DNA): TGTGCCAGCAGTTATGGGTCCACCACCGACTATAATTCACCCCTCCACTTT. It specifies CASSYGSTTDYNSPLHF. This chain connects TRBV6-5 to TRBJ1-6; unclear D gene. The CDR3 spans 17 residues. V was shortened by 3 bases and J by 3 bases, with 15 bases between the two germline ends. The germline V gene has CDR1 MNHEY and CDR2 SVGAGI.

The chain couples TRBV27 to TRBJ2-3, with no clear D. CDR1 is MNHEY, CDR2 SMNVEV, per germline (reference sequence). CDR3 size: 16 residues. V lost 1 base and J lost 4, with 15 bases in between. The CDR3 nucleotides read TGTGCCAGCAGTTTATACGACGTCCATAGGTCAGATACGCAGTATTTT. Protein product: CASSLYDVHRSDTQYF.